These 4 T cell receptor beta chains were sequenced from one sample in a study of blood T cell repertoires in COVID-19. Only in-frame clones appear in the TCRdb table, and some are missing; sequencing was by immunoSEQ multiplex PCR. The sample holds about 250,000 clones; roughly 88% are singletons and the top ten take approximately 6%. The sequenced sample consisted of peripheral blood. These receptors were taken from a woman older than 75 with COVID-19, enrolled during active disease.

This chain links TRBV7-9 with TRBJ2-1, with 9 positions matching TRBD2. V lost 5 bases, J lost 1 base, and 9 bases stayed unmatched. CDR1 is SEHNR, CDR2 FQNEAQ, per germline (reference sequence). The CDR3 consists of 17 residues. The CDR3 protein is CASSQVWTSDSYNEQFF. CDR3 coding DNA: TGTGCCAGCAGCCAAGTCTGGACTAGCGATTCCTACAATGAGCAGTTCTTC.

This chain connects TRBV10-3 to TRBJ1-1, with D perhaps matching TRBD1 (6 bases). This CDR3 region has 13 residues. In germline, CDR1 is ENHRY, CDR2 SYGVKD. The germline V and J ends were trimmed by 7 bases and 5 bases, with 14 bases remaining between them. The CDR3 DNA reads TGTGCCATCAATCGACAGGTAGGGACTGAAGCTTTCTTT. Protein product: CAINRQVGTEAFF.

For the CDR3, the DNA is TGTGCCAGCCATGGGCCTAATCAGCCCCAGCATTTT. This encodes CASHGPNQPQHF. The rearrangement joins TRBV27 to TRBJ1-5; D remains unclear. Trimming cost V 8 bases and J 4 bases, with 9 bases left between them. Germline V lookup: CDR1 MNHEY, CDR2 SMNVEV (reference sequence). This CDR3 is 12 amino acids long.

The chain recombines TRBV27 with TRBJ1-2; a possible D gene is TRBD1 (6 bases). The CDR3 has 15 amino acids. CDR1 is MNHEY and CDR2 is SMNVEV in the germline V gene (reference sequence). V lost 2 bases and J 2 bases, leaving 12 bases between the germline ends. The CDR3 DNA reads TGTGCCAGCAGTTTAAAGTTGGACAGAAACTATGGCTACACCTTC. It specifies CASSLKLDRNYGYTF.